Shown below are 6 T cell receptor beta chains from a single sample sequenced in a study of regulatory T cells in long-lasting Graves disease. Researchers made TCR beta libraries by using iRepertoire HTBI primers and running Arm-PCR on CDR3 regions. TCRdb reprocessed the multiplex PCR reads via MiXCR and lists one record per CDR3 protein. The table lists more than 300,000 distinct CDR3 sequences, around 16% of them singletons, with 22% in the top ten. Documented time point: newly diagnosed GD, antithyroid drugs for less than 3 months. There was RNA extracted from PBMCs, and the TCR library was made from it. The specimen comprised peripheral blood mononuclear cells (PBMCs), sampled at new diagnosis, from a patient treated with antithyroid drugs. These receptors all stem from a female donor with Graves disease.

This clonotype was counted only a few times. The chain carries TRBV12-5 and TRBJ2-2; D is undetermined. The CDR3 totals 13 residues. V lost 0 bases and J 6 bases, leaving 5 bases between the germline ends. Germline CDR1 reads LGHNT; CDR2 reads FRNRAP. In nucleotides, the CDR3 is TGTGCTAGTGGTTTGGTAATAGCCGGGGAGCTGTTTTTT. Translated: CASGLVIAGELFF.

This clonotype has at least ten counts. This chain connects TRBV2 to TRBJ2-7; D possibly corresponds to TRBD2 (5 bases). The CDR3 is 13 amino acids. Trimming removed 6 bases from V and 3 bases from J, with 12 bases in between. Germline CDR1 reads SNHLY; CDR2 reads FYNNEI. The DNA for the CDR3 is TGTGCCAGCAGACAAGGTGCGGGCTACGAGCAGTACTTC. This gives the protein CASRQGAGYEQYF. Variable domain in full (rest from reference TRBV2 and TRBJ2-7): EPEVTQTPSHQVTQMGQEVILRCVPISNHLYFYWYRQILGQKVEFLVSFYNNEISEKSEIFDDQFSVERPDGSNFTLKIRSTKLEDSAMYFCASRQGAGYEQYFGPGTRLTVT.

There are many counts of this clonotype. The chain carries TRBV12-3 or TRBV12-4 and TRBJ2-1, with 12 positions matching TRBD1. V lost 6 bases to trimming and J lost 2 bases; unmatched junction nucleotides: 5. This CDR3 has 16 residues. CDR3 amino acids: CASSRGDRGPYNEQFF. In nucleotides, the CDR3 is TGTGCCAGCAGCCGGGGGGACAGGGGGCCCTACAATGAGCAGTTCTTC.

The chain combines TRBV19 with TRBJ2-1; TRBD1 matches 10 bases. CDR3 length equals 18 residues. Trimming removed 3 bases from V and 4 bases from J; junction bases left unmatched: 12. Per the germline V gene, CDR1 is LNHDA and CDR2 is SQIVND (reference sequence). CDR3 in amino acids: CASSIRTPRTGGYNEQFF. The DNA of the CDR3 is TGTGCCAGTAGTATCAGGACCCCGAGGACAGGGGGTTACAATGAGCAGTTCTTC. The full variable domain, completed using reference TRBV19 and TRBJ2-1, is DGGITQSPKYLFRKEGQNVTLSCEQNLNHDAMYWYRQDPGQGLRLIYYSQIVNDFQKGDIAEGYSVSREKKESFPLTVTSAQKNPTAFYLCASSIRTPRTGGYNEQFFGPGTRLTVL.

At least ten counts were recorded for this clonotype. The J gene is TRBJ1-5, the V gene TRBV28, with 7 bases matching TRBD1. The CDR3 extends over 15 amino acids. The V gene end was trimmed by 4 bases and the J gene end by 4 bases; junction bases not matched to a gene: 7. Germline lookup yields CDR1 MDHEN and CDR2 SYDVKM. CDR3 region: CASSSPTGRNQPQHF. CDR3 sequence (DNA): TGTGCCAGCAGTTCACCGACAGGGCGGAATCAGCCCCAGCATTTT.

The rearrangement joins TRBV27 to TRBJ2-1; 11 bases match TRBD2. Germline lookup yields CDR1 MNHEY and CDR2 SMNVEV (reference sequence). This CDR3 has 15 residues. J lost 4 bases, V lost 6 bases, and 5 bases had no gene match. Written as DNA, the CDR3 is TGTGCCAGCAGGCTTACTAGCGGGAGTTACAATGAGCAGTTCTTC. Its protein is CASRLTSGSYNEQFF.